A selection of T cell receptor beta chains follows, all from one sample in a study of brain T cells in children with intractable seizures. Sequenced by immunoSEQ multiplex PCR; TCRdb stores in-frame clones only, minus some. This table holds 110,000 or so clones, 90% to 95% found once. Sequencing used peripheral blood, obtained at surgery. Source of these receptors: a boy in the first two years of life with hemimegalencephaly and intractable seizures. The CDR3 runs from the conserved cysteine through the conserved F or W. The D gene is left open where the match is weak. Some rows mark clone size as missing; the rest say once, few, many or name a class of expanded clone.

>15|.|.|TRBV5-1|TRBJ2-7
CASSLEGLPGYEQYF
TGCGCCAGCAGCTTGGAGGGACTGCCTGGTTACGAGCAGTACTTC
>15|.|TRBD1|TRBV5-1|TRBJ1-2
CASSARQGADYGYTF
TGCGCCAGCAGCGCTCGACAGGGGGCGGACTATGGCTACACCTTC
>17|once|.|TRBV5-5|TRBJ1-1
CASSLASLLEVKTEAFF
TGTGCCAGCAGCTTGGCCTCACTTCTAGAGGTTAAAACTGAAGCTTTCTTT
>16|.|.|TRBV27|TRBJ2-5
CASSTSVATFQETQYF
TGTGCCAGCAGCACCTCCGTGGCCACCTTCCAAGAGACCCAGTACTTC
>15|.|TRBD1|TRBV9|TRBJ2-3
CASSGTGKRTDTQYF
TGTGCCAGCAGCGGGACAGGGAAGAGGACAGATACGCAGTATTTT
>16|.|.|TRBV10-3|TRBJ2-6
CAISGVFLSGANVLTF
TGTGCCATCAGTGGGGTGTTTCTCTCTGGGGCCAACGTCCTGACTTTC
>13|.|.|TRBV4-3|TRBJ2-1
CASSPRKDREQFF
TGCGCCAGCAGCCCGAGAAAGGATCGGGAGCAGTTCTTC
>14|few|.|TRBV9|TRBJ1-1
CASSAHQGPIEAFF
TGTGCCAGCAGCGCCCATCAGGGGCCGATAGAAGCTTTCTTT
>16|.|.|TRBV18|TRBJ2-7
CASSPPGWAGLHEQYF
TGTGCCAGCTCACCCCCGGGGTGGGCTGGTCTCCACGAGCAGTACTTC
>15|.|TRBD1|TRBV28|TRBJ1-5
CASNNRGFSNQPQHF
TGTGCCAGCAATAACAGGGGGTTTAGCAATCAGCCCCAGCATTTT
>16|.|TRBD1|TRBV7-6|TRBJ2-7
CASSLMGWGQGYEQYF
TGTGCCAGCAGCCTGATGGGGTGGGGACAGGGGTACGAGCAGTACTTC
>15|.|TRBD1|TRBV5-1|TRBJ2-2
CASSLGTGYTGELFF
TGCGCCAGCAGCTTGGGGACAGGGTATACCGGGGAGCTGTTTTTT
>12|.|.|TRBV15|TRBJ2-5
CATSRLRETQYF
TGTGCCACCAGCAGACTGAGGGAGACCCAGTACTTC
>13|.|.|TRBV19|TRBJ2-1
CASSPTRGNEQFF
TGTGCCAGTAGTCCAACCCGGGGGAATGAGCAGTTCTTC
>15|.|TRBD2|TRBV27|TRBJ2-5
CASSLLGTRQETQYF
TGTGCCAGCAGTCTTCTAGGGACTAGGCAAGAGACCCAGTACTTC
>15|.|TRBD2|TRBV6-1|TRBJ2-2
CASSELAGDTGELFF
TGTGCCAGCAGTGAACTAGCGGGAGACACCGGGGAGCTGTTTTTT
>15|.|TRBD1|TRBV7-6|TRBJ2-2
CASSLTGQGSGELFF
TGTGCCAGCAGCTTAACGGGACAGGGATCCGGGGAGCTGTTTTTT
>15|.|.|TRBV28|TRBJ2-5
CASSSTRLLQETQYF
TGTGCCAGCAGTTCCACCCGACTCTTACAAGAGACCCAGTACTTC
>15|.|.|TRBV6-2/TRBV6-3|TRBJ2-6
CASSYRASGANVLTF
TGTGCCAGCAGTTATAGGGCCTCTGGGGCCAACGTCCTGACTTTC
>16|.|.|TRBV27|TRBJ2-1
CASSRTPLSSYNEQFF
TGTGCCAGCAGTCGGACCCCACTGAGCTCCTACAATGAGCAGTTCTTC
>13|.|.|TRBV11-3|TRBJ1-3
CASSTRGGHTIYF
TGTGCCAGCAGCACCCGGGGGGGGCACACCATATATTTT
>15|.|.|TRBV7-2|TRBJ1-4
CASSSSGATNEKLFF
TGTGCCAGCAGCTCCTCAGGGGCAACTAATGAAAAACTGTTTTTT
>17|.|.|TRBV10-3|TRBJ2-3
CAISGLETRGPTDTQYF
TGTGCCATCAGTGGTCTTGAGACTAGGGGGCCCACAGATACGCAGTATTTT
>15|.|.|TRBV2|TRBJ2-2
CASTHGISRTGELFF
TGTGCCAGCACCCACGGGATCTCCCGGACCGGGGAGCTGTTTTTT
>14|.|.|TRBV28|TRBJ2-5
CASSLPRPQETQYF
TGTGCCAGCAGTTTACCCCGACCGCAAGAGACCCAGTACTTC
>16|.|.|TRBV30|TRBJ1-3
CAWSMGLQGPGNTIYF
TGTGCCTGGAGTATGGGGCTACAGGGACCTGGAAACACCATATATTTT
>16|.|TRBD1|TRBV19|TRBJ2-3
CASSIYAGGLTDTQYF
TGTGCCAGTAGTATCTACGCAGGGGGCCTCACAGATACGCAGTATTTT
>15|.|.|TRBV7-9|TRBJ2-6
CASSQNRAGANVLTF
TGTGCCAGCAGCCAGAACAGGGCTGGGGCCAACGTCCTGACTTTC
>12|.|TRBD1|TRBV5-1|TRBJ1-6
CASGTGGSPLHF
TGCGCCAGCGGGACAGGGGGCTCACCCCTCCACTTT
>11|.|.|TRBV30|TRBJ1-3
CAWEAGNTIYF
TGTGCTTGGGAGGCCGGAAACACCATATATTTT
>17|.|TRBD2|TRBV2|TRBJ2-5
CASRRGAGTSGQETQYF
TGTGCCAGCAGAAGGGGCGCCGGGACTAGCGGTCAAGAGACCCAGTACTTC
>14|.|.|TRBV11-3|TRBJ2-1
CASSSSGSYNEQFF
TGTGCCAGCAGCAGTAGCGGCTCCTACAATGAGCAGTTCTTC
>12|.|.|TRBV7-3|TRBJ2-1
CASSPRHNEQFF
TGTGCCAGCAGCCCAAGACACAATGAGCAGTTCTTC
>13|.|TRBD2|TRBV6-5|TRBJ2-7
CASSGGLAGVKYF
TGTGCCAGCAGCGGGGGACTAGCGGGAGTTAAGTACTTC
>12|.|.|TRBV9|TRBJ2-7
CASSVEGGEQYF
TGTGCCAGCAGCGTAGAGGGCGGCGAGCAGTACTTC